Detailed here is one T cell receptor beta chain. Its antigen is undetermined. The entry originates in a study of shared clonotypes between healthy human individuals. About the research overall: Aged between 18 and 49, the donors were a couple of women and a few men. General observations from the study: Represented diversity (both genetic and exposure-history) was limited by the small number of donors.

Division of CD4+ cells produced a CD45RA+ naive subset and a CD45RA-negative memory subset. Replicate PCRs from sorted subsets contained around 200 ng DNA, which is some 29,000 T cell genomes. The table came from immunoSEQ multiplex PCR; TCRdb's copy has only in-frame clones and leaves some out. The sample consists of around 990,000 clones, 70% to 80% of them appearing once. CDR1 and CDR2 (germline): MDHEN, SYDVKM. V lost 3 bases, J lost 5 bases, and 14 bases lay in between. This CDR3 has 15 amino acids. The sequence was collected from a man aged 18 to 29 in good health. Some clones in this sample may be carry-over from other donors' samples. Sample: memory CD4+ T cells from PBMCs. Documented subset: CD45RA-negative fraction. This chain connects TRBV28 to TRBJ1-5; no clear D gene. The CDR3 region has the DNA TGTGCCAGCAGTTTTATTCGGACCTCCGATCAGCCCCAGCATTTT. Translated: CASSFIRTSDQPQHF.